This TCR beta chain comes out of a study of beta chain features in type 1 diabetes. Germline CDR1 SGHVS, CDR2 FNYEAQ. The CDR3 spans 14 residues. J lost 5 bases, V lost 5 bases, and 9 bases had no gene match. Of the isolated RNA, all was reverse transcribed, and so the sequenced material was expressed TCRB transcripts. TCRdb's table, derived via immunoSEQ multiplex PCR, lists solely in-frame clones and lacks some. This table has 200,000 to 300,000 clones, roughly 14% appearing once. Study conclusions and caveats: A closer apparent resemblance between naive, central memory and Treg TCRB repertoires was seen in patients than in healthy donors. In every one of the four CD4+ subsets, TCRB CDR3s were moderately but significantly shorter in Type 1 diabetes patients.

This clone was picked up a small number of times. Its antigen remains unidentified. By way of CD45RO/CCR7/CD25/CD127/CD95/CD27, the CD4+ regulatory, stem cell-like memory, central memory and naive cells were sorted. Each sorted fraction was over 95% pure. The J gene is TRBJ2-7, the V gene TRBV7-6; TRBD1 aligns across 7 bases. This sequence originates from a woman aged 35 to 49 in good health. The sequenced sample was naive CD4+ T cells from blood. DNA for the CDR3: TGTGCCAGCAGCAGCCCGACAGGGAGCCACGAGCAGTACTTC. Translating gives CASSSPTGSHEQYF.